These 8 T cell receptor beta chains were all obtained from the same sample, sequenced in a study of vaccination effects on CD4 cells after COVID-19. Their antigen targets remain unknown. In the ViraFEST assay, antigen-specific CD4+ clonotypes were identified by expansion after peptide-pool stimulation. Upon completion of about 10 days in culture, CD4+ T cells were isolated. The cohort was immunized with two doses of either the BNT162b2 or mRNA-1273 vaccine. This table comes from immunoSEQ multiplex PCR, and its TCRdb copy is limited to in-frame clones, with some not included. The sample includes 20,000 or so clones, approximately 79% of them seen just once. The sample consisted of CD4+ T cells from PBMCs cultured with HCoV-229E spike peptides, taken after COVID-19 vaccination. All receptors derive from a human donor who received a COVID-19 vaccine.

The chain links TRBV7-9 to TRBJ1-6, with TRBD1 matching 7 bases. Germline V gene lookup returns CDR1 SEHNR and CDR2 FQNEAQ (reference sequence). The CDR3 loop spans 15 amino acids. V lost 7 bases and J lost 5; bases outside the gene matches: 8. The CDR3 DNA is TGTGCCAGCACCCCTTTAGGGACAGATAATTCACCCCTCCACTTT. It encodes CASTPLGTDNSPLHF.

CDR3 DNA: TGCGCCAGCAGCCACACGGGACAGCCGGGGGAGACCCAGTACTTC. This encodes CASSHTGQPGETQYF. V gene TRBV5-1 combines with J gene TRBJ2-5; 7 bases agree with TRBD1. V dropped 4 bases and J dropped 5; count of bases not matched to a gene: 11. In germline, CDR1 is SGHRS, CDR2 YFSETQ. CDR3 length: 15 residues.

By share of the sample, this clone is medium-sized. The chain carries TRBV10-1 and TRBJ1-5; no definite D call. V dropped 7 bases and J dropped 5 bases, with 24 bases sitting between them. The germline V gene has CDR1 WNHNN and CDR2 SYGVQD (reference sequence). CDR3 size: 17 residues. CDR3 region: CASTQVPGSPGHQPQHF. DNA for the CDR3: TGCGCCAGCACCCAAGTACCGGGATCCCCAGGACATCAGCCCCAGCATTTT.

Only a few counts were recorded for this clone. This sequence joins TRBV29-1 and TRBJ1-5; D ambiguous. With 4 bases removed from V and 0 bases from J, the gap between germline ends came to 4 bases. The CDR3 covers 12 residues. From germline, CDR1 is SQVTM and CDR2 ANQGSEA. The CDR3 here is CSVVDSNQPQHF. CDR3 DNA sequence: TGCAGCGTTGTGGATAGCAATCAGCCCCAGCATTTT.

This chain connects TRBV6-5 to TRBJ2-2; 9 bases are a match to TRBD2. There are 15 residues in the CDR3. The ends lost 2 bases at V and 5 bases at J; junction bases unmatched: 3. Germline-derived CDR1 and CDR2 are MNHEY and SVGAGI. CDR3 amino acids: CASSYRLAETGELFF. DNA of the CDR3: TGTGCCAGCAGTTACAGACTAGCGGAAACCGGGGAGCTGTTTTTT.

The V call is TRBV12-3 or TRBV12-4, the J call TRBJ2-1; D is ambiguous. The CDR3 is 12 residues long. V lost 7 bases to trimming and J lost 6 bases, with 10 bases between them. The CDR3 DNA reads TGTGCCAGCACCCCTAAAGTCAATGAGCAGTTCTTC. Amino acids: CASTPKVNEQFF.

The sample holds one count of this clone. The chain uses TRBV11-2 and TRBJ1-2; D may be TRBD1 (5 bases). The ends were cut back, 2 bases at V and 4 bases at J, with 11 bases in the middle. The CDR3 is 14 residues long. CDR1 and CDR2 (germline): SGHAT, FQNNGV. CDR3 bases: TGTGCCAGCAGCTTAATGGACACTGGCTATGGCTACACCTTC. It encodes CASSLMDTGYGYTF.

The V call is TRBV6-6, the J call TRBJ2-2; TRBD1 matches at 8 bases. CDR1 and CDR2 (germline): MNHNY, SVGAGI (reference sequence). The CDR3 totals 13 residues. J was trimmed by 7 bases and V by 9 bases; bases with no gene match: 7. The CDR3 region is CASSTGGIGELFF. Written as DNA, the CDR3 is TGTGCCAGTAGTACAGGGGGAATCGGGGAGCTGTTTTTT.